This T cell receptor (beta chain) emerged from a study of OX40 agonist ivuxolimab in advanced cancers. Study-level information: Every 2 weeks, ivuxolimab was infused into the patients intravenously at between 0.01 and 10 mg/kg.

The data were produced by immunoSEQ multiplex PCR, yet TCRdb's version contains in-frame clones alone and is incomplete. The table includes more than 20,000 clones, 85% detected once. Trimming at V came to 4 bases and at J to 7 bases, leaving 11 bases not matched to a gene. There are 15 residues in the CDR3. Germline lookup yields CDR1 SGHAT and CDR2 FQDESV (reference sequence). V and J are TRBV11-1 and TRBJ2-7; 9 bases are a match to TRBD2. The sequence derives from an adult with an advanced solid tumor such as melanoma, head and neck, liver or kidney cancer. The source material was CD4+ or CD8+ T cells sorted from blood, sampled in a trial of the OX40 agonist ivuxolimab. This CDR3 is CASSSKTSGPPEQYF. CDR3 DNA: TGTGCCAGCAGCTCCAAGACTAGCGGCCCTCCGGAGCAGTACTTC.